A selection of T cell receptor beta chains follows, all from one sample in a study of OX40 agonist ivuxolimab in advanced cancers. TCRdb keeps only in-frame clones here, not all; method: immunoSEQ multiplex PCR. This sample has roughly 77,000 clones, with approximately 85% found just once. Sequences were derived from CD4+ or CD8+ T cells sorted from blood, sampled in a trial of the OX40 agonist ivuxolimab. Receptors were obtained from an adult with an advanced solid tumor such as melanoma, head and neck, liver or kidney cancer. The CDR3 runs from the conserved cysteine through the conserved F or W. Each record gives: J gene, D gene, V gene, clone size, CDR3 DNA, CDR3 protein. D genes are given only for firm matches. Not all rows give a size; the values are once, few, many and, for expanded clones, a class.

j_call: TRBJ1-1
d_call: TRBD1
v_call: TRBV28
clone_size: NA
cdr3_nt: TGTGCCAGCAGTTTAGGGGGCCAGGGGGAGCCTGAAGCTTTCTTT
cdr3_aa: CASSLGGQGEPEAFF

j_call: TRBJ2-2
d_call: NA
v_call: TRBV4-3
clone_size: few
cdr3_nt: TGCGCCAGCAGCCAAGATCTGGACAGCCAGAACACCGGGGAGCTGTTTTTT
cdr3_aa: CASSQDLDSQNTGELFF

j_call: TRBJ2-3
d_call: NA
v_call: TRBV6-6
clone_size: once
cdr3_nt: TGTGCCAGCAGTTTGACAGTGGCAGATACGCAGTATTTT
cdr3_aa: CASSLTVADTQYF

j_call: TRBJ2-7
d_call: TRBD2
v_call: TRBV6-1
clone_size: once
cdr3_nt: TGTGCCAGCAAACGGGAGGTCTACGAGCAGTACTTC
cdr3_aa: CASKREVYEQYF

j_call: TRBJ2-4
d_call: NA
v_call: TRBV6-1
clone_size: NA
cdr3_nt: TGTGCCAGCAGTGAATCGTACCCCAGGGACATTCAGTACTTC
cdr3_aa: CASSESYPRDIQYF

j_call: TRBJ2-2
d_call: NA
v_call: TRBV19
clone_size: few
cdr3_nt: TGTGCCAGTAGTGCGGACAGGAGGGCCGGGGAGCTGTTTTTT
cdr3_aa: CASSADRRAGELFF

j_call: TRBJ1-5
d_call: NA
v_call: TRBV6-6
clone_size: few
cdr3_nt: TGTGCCAGCAGGCCTGGCTCGGTACATCAGCCCCAGCATTTT
cdr3_aa: CASRPGSVHQPQHF

j_call: TRBJ2-3
d_call: TRBD2
v_call: TRBV4-3
clone_size: NA
cdr3_nt: TGCGCCAGCAGCCGGGGGGGAGATACGCAGTATTTT
cdr3_aa: CASSRGGDTQYF

j_call: TRBJ1-2
d_call: TRBD1
v_call: TRBV28
clone_size: NA
cdr3_nt: TGTGCCAGCAGTTATAGGGGGCGCAACTATGGCTACACCTTC
cdr3_aa: CASSYRGRNYGYTF

j_call: TRBJ1-2
d_call: NA
v_call: TRBV2
clone_size: NA
cdr3_nt: TGTGCCAGCAGTGAAGCGGTCAGGGTATCTGGCTACACCTTC
cdr3_aa: CASSEAVRVSGYTF

j_call: TRBJ1-5
d_call: TRBD1
v_call: TRBV10-1
clone_size: NA
cdr3_nt: TGCGCCAGTCGACCGACAGGGAAGACGGGGCGGCCCGATCAGCCCCAGCATTTT
cdr3_aa: CASRPTGKTGRPDQPQHF

j_call: TRBJ2-3
d_call: NA
v_call: TRBV7-2
clone_size: NA
cdr3_nt: TGTGCCAGCAGCTTACCCCCGGGAGAGGATACGCAGTATTTT
cdr3_aa: CASSLPPGEDTQYF

j_call: TRBJ2-7
d_call: TRBD2
v_call: TRBV7-2
clone_size: NA
cdr3_nt: TGTGCCAGCAGCCCCCGGGGGGGCGAATTGGGACAGTACTTC
cdr3_aa: CASSPRGGELGQYF

j_call: TRBJ2-2
d_call: TRBD1
v_call: TRBV15
clone_size: NA
cdr3_nt: TGTGCCACCAGCGGTTTGGACAGGGACACCGGGGAGCTGTTTTTT
cdr3_aa: CATSGLDRDTGELFF

j_call: TRBJ1-1
d_call: NA
v_call: TRBV27
clone_size: NA
cdr3_nt: TGTGCCAGCAGTTTGGTCAGGATATATGAGAACACTGAAGCTTTCTTT
cdr3_aa: CASSLVRIYENTEAFF

j_call: TRBJ1-1
d_call: NA
v_call: TRBV9
clone_size: NA
cdr3_nt: TGTGCCAGCAGCAAAGACCCGGCGGCTGAAGCTTTCTTT
cdr3_aa: CASSKDPAAEAFF

j_call: TRBJ1-3
d_call: NA
v_call: TRBV6-5
clone_size: NA
cdr3_nt: TGTGCCAGCAGCCCCGGACAGACTGGAAACACCATATATTTT
cdr3_aa: CASSPGQTGNTIYF